A single sample is the source of the 24 T cell receptor beta chains below, sequenced in a study of blood T cell repertoires in COVID-19. Using immunoSEQ multiplex PCR, the repertoire was profiled, and TCRdb retains in-frame clones only, with some absent. The profile shows 95,000 to 100,000 clones, around 94% of them singletons. Input material: peripheral blood. The source is a man in his fifties with active COVID-19.

The V and J genes are TRBV5-1 and TRBJ1-2; D not resolved. Germline V gives CDR1 SGHRS, CDR2 YFSETQ. CDR3 size: 14 residues. Trimming removed 4 bases from V and 8 bases from J, with 18 bases in between. The CDR3 region has the DNA TGCGCCAGCAGCGACTTGGGAGGAGGCGAGGGCTACACCTTC. It encodes CASSDLGGGEGYTF.

This chain joins TRBV6-1 and TRBJ2-3, with 11 bases that match TRBD2. With 2 bases clipped from V and 4 bases from J, the junction kept 2 bases outside the gene matches. Germline V gene lookup returns CDR1 MNHNS and CDR2 SASEGT. The CDR3 is 15 amino acids. The CDR3: CASSELAGGSDTQYF. The CDR3 DNA sequence: TGTGCCAGCAGTGAACTAGCGGGAGGATCAGATACGCAGTATTTT.

This sequence joins TRBV7-8 and TRBJ1-3; D ambiguous. The length of the CDR3 is 13 residues. Germline CDR1 and CDR2: SGHVS and FQNEAQ. V was clipped by 5 bases and J by 6 bases, with 11 bases between them. CDR3 DNA: TGTGCCAGCAGCCGTCCCCCCCTAAACACCATATATTTT. This sequence encodes CASSRPPLNTIYF. The full variable domain, rest sourced from reference TRBV7-8 and TRBJ1-3, is GAGVSQSPRYKVAKRGQDVALRCDPISGHVSLFWYQQALGQGPEFLTYFQNEAQLDKSGLPSDRFFAERPEGSVSTLKIQRTQQEDSAVYLCASSRPPLNTIYFGEGSWLTVV.

The rearrangement uses TRBV28 and TRBJ2-7; 8 positions agree with TRBD2. This CDR3 has 13 residues. V gave up 2 bases and J gave up 4 bases; unmatched junction bases: 1. Germline V gene data show CDR1 as MDHEN and CDR2 as SYDVKM. The CDR3 loop is CASSLGGRYEQYF. CDR3 nucleotide sequence: TGTGCCAGCAGTTTAGGCGGGAGGTACGAGCAGTACTTC.

The gene calls are TRBV21-1 and TRBJ1-5; the table assigns TRBD1, which was not confirmed against the DNA. TRBV21-1 is designated a pseudogene. The CDR3 is 17 residues long. CDR3 loop: CASSKGSTGGINQPQHF. For the CDR3, the DNA is TGTGCCAGCAGCAAGGGGTCGACAGGGGGGATCAATCAGCCCCAGCATTTT.

This chain uses TRBV7-9 with TRBJ2-1, with 11 nucleotides matching TRBD2. After removal of 11 bases from V and 9 bases from J, the junction contained 12 bases not matched to a gene. Germline V CDR1 and CDR2: SEHNR, FQNEAQ (reference sequence). The CDR3 loop spans 14 amino acids. The DNA for the CDR3 is TGTGCCTACGTAGCGGGAGGGCCGACAGGTGAGCAGTTCTTC. It yields the protein CAYVAGGPTGEQFF.

This chain links TRBV7-3 with TRBJ2-1; the D is unclear. This CDR3 comprises 14 residues. Germline CDR1 is SGHTA and CDR2 is FQGTGA. V was cut by 5 bases and J by 5 bases, with 13 bases left in between. The CDR3 is CASSVASNHNEQFF. The CDR3 coding sequence is TGTGCCAGCAGCGTAGCATCGAACCACAATGAGCAGTTCTTC.

The rearrangement joins TRBV30 to TRBJ1-1, with TRBD1 matching 8 bases. V lost 3 bases to trimming and J lost 6 bases; unmatched junction nucleotides: 9. The CDR3 runs to 14 residues. CDR1 GTSNPN and CDR2 SVGIG come from the germline V gene (reference sequence). The chain's CDR3 is CAWRLGRGLSEAFF. The CDR3 DNA reads as TGTGCCTGGAGGTTAGGCAGGGGGCTTTCTGAAGCTTTCTTT. Complete variable domain (other parts from reference TRBV30 and TRBJ1-1): SQTIHQWPATLVQPVGSPLSLECTVEGTSNPNLYWYRQAAGRGLQLLFYSVGIGQISSEVPQNLSASRPQDRQFILSSKKLLLSDSGFYLCAWRLGRGLSEAFFGQGTRLTVV.

The chain has TRBV5-1 and TRBJ2-5; 8 bases line up with TRBD1. Per germline, CDR1 SGHRS and CDR2 YFSETQ. Trimming cost V 5 bases and J 4 bases; bases outside gene matches: 7. The CDR3 extends over 14 amino acids. The CDR3 sequence: CASSVGTGVETQYF. Here the CDR3 DNA reads TGCGCCAGCAGTGTCGGGACAGGCGTAGAGACCCAGTACTTC.

This chain joins TRBV5-1 and TRBJ2-1; TRBD1 agrees at 9 bases. Germline V gives CDR1 SGHRS, CDR2 YFSETQ. V shed 2 bases and J 4 bases; nucleotides not matched to a gene: 10. This CDR3 comprises 17 residues. Here the CDR3 reads CASSFLSTGGAYNEQFF. The CDR3 DNA reads TGCGCCAGCAGCTTCCTCTCCACAGGGGGCGCTTACAATGAGCAGTTCTTC.

The chain has TRBV30 and TRBJ2-1, with TRBD2 matching over 8 bases. Germline-derived CDR1 and CDR2 are GTSNPN and SVGIG (reference sequence). V trimming: 1 base; J trimming: 9 bases; junction bases outside the gene matches: 5. This CDR3 contains 13 residues. In nucleotides, the CDR3 is TGTGCCTGGAGTGAGCGGGAGATAAGTGAGCAGTTCTTC. Its translation is CAWSEREISEQFF.

The rearrangement uses TRBV5-1 and TRBJ2-1; 13 bases line up with TRBD2. This CDR3 comprises 21 residues. Germline CDR1 SGHRS, CDR2 YFSETQ. The junction had 14 bases not matched to a gene; V was cut back by 1 base and J by 1 base. CDR3 loop: CASSLRFGGLAGLGSYNEQFF. The CDR3 DNA reads as TGCGCCAGCAGCTTGCGATTCGGGGGACTAGCGGGACTTGGGTCCTACAATGAGCAGTTCTTC.

The V gene is TRBV5-1, the J gene TRBJ2-5, with D perhaps matching TRBD2 (6 bases). V shed 2 bases and J shed 3 bases, with 14 bases lying between them. This CDR3 spans 15 amino acids. CDR1 SGHRS and CDR2 YFSETQ come from the germline V gene. CDR3 amino acids: CASSFLPGTEETQYF. The CDR3, as DNA: TGCGCCAGCAGCTTTTTACCCGGGACTGAAGAGACCCAGTACTTC. The complete variable domain, with remaining parts taken from reference TRBV5-1 and TRBJ2-5, reads KAGVTQTPRYLIKTRGQQVTLSCSPISGHRSVSWYQQTPGQGLQFLFEYFSETQRNKGNFPGRFSGRQFSNSRSEMNVSTLELGDSALYLCASSFLPGTEETQYFGPGTRLLVL.

The chain uses TRBV27 and TRBJ1-4; perhaps TRBD1 as D (5 bases). Germline V CDR1 and CDR2: MNHEY, SMNVEV (reference sequence). CDR3 length: 14 amino acids. Trimming shortened V by 6 bases and J by 4 bases, and 12 bases separated the two germline ends. CDR3 sequence: CASRTTGDNEKLFF. Written as DNA, the CDR3 is TGTGCCAGCAGAACCACAGGAGATAATGAAAAACTGTTTTTT. The whole variable domain, filled in from reference TRBV27 and TRBJ1-4, reads EAQVTQNPRYLITVTGKKLTVTCSQNMNHEYMSWYRQDPGLGLRQIYYSMNVEVTDKGDVPEGYKVSRKEKRNFPLILESPSPNQTSLYFCASRTTGDNEKLFFGSGTQLSVL.

The CDR3 region is CASSIPTSGRVNTGELFF. The CDR3 bases are TGTGCCAGTAGTATCCCCACTAGCGGGAGGGTTAACACCGGGGAGCTGTTTTTT. J is TRBJ2-2 and V is TRBV19, with TRBD2 matching over 13 bases. The CDR3 sequence is 18 residues long. Germline CDR1 is LNHDA and CDR2 is SQIVND (reference sequence). Unmatched junction bases numbered 6, after V lost 3 bases and J lost 2 bases.

The rearrangement links TRBV28 to TRBJ1-1; no firm D call. Germline-derived CDR1 and CDR2 are MDHEN and SYDVKM. The CDR3 runs 11 residues. V lost 7 bases and J 6 bases, leaving 9 bases between the germline ends. The CDR3: CASNSVAEAFF. The CDR3 DNA follows: TGTGCCAGCAATTCCGTTGCTGAAGCTTTCTTT.

This chain joins TRBV2 and TRBJ2-7, with 10 positions matching TRBD2. Germline assignment: CDR1 SNHLY and CDR2 FYNNEI. Trimming took 6 bases from V and 1 from J; bases not matched to a gene: 6. The CDR3 loop spans 15 amino acids. The CDR3 is CASRLGTSVSYEQYF. The CDR3 DNA follows: TGTGCCAGCAGGCTTGGGACTAGCGTTTCCTACGAGCAGTACTTC.

CDR3 amino acids: CASRPRTEANTGELFF. The CDR3 coding sequence is TGTGCCAGTAGACCTAGGACAGAAGCGAACACCGGGGAGCTGTTTTTT. V usage is TRBV19 and J usage is TRBJ2-2, with a possible D match to TRBD1 (6 bases). There are 16 residues in the CDR3. V gave up 6 bases and J gave up 0 bases, with 14 bases separating them. The germline gives CDR1 LNHDA, CDR2 SQIVND (reference sequence).

V gene TRBV11-2 combines with J gene TRBJ1-2, with D possibly TRBD1 on 6 matching bases. The CDR3 has 13 amino acids. The germline gives CDR1 SGHAT, CDR2 FQNNGV. V was clipped by 5 bases and J by 4 bases, with 11 bases between them. The CDR3 sequence: CASSLQGLYGYTF. The CDR3 DNA follows: TGTGCCAGCAGCCTACAGGGTCTCTATGGCTACACCTTC.

This clone occurred once. V usage is TRBV6-5 and J usage is TRBJ2-7; tentatively, D is TRBD1 (5 bases). V lost 0 bases and J 3 bases, leaving 15 bases between the germline ends. Germline CDR1 MNHEY, CDR2 SVGAGI. The CDR3 loop spans 16 amino acids. CDR3 amino acids: CASSYSFGIQGYEQYF. The DNA for the CDR3 is TGTGCCAGCAGTTACTCATTTGGGATCCAGGGCTACGAGCAGTACTTC.

The genes are TRBV28 and TRBJ2-1; D unresolved. Germline V gene sequence: CDR1 MDHEN, CDR2 SYDVKM. The CDR3 sequence is 16 residues long. V was shortened by 1 base and J by 3 bases, with 13 bases between the two germline ends. This chain's CDR3 is CASSLSKVAVYNEQFF. The DNA of the CDR3 is TGTGCCAGCAGTTTATCGAAGGTCGCGGTCTACAATGAGCAGTTCTTC.

The chain combines TRBV7-9 with TRBJ1-4; TRBD1 is a possible D gene (5 bases). This CDR3 is 14 amino acids long. V was pared by 10 bases and J by 8 bases, with 20 bases between. Per germline, CDR1 SEHNR and CDR2 FQNEAQ (reference sequence). CDR3 bases: TGTGCCACCGGATCGTCAGGGTTCCGGGAAAAACTGTTTTTT. This codes for CATGSSGFREKLFF.

This chain links TRBV5-1 with TRBJ2-3, with TRBD1 as a possible D gene (5 bases). Germline V gene lookup returns CDR1 SGHRS and CDR2 YFSETQ. CDR3 length: 15 residues. Trimming stripped 4 bases from V and 6 bases from J, with 18 bases between. The CDR3 sequence: CASSQGPGRGDTQYF. The CDR3 DNA follows: TGCGCCAGCAGCCAGGGTCCGGGTCGTGGGGATACGCAGTATTTT.

This clone appeared once. This chain uses TRBV28 with TRBJ1-6; no clear D. Looked up from germline, CDR1 is MDHEN and CDR2 is SYDVKM. This CDR3 comprises 13 residues. Trimming took off 5 bases at V and 0 bases at J, with 2 bases between the two ends. CDR3 region: CASSRSYNSPLHF. CDR3 nucleotide sequence: TGTGCCAGCAGTCGCTCCTATAATTCACCCCTCCACTTT. Together with reference TRBV28 and TRBJ1-6, the CDR3 gives the full variable domain: DVKVTQSSRYLVKRTGEKVFLECVQDMDHENMFWYRQDPGLGLRLIYFSYDVKMKEKGDIPEGYSVSREKKERFSLILESASTNQTSMYLCASSRSYNSPLHFGNGTRLTVT.